This section outlines one T cell receptor beta chain sequence together with its context. What it recognizes is unknown. The data were obtained in a study of OX40 agonist ivuxolimab in advanced cancers. Study-level findings and limits: With doses of 0.1-3.0 mg/kg, partial responders showed among the lowest clonal expansion. Blood T cells, both CD4+ and CD8+, expanded clonally by week 6 at 0.1 to 3.0 mg/kg. Expanded clones belonging to CD8+ T cells outnumbered, on average, those of CD4+.

Assay used: immunoSEQ multiplex PCR; TCRdb lists only in-frame clones, some missing. Here the sample spans about 64,000 clones, 80% to 95% being singletons. Patients with a history of autoimmune disease or on systemic immunosuppression were excluded. Between the trimmed V and J ends, which lost 1 base and 4 bases, there was a span of 4 bases. The CDR3 is 12 residues long. Per germline, CDR1 SNHLY and CDR2 FYNNEI. The J gene is TRBJ1-2, the V gene TRBV2; D gene unclear. The specimen was CD4+ or CD8+ T cells sorted from blood, collected in a trial of the OX40 agonist ivuxolimab. The clonotype originates from an adult with an advanced solid tumor such as melanoma, head and neck, liver or kidney cancer. This CDR3 is CASSEEVYGYTF. CDR3 coding DNA: TGTGCCAGCAGTGAAGAAGTCTATGGCTACACCTTC.